These 15 T cell receptor beta chains came from one sample sequenced in a study of T cells in Graves' hyperthyroidism and ophthalmopathy. Amplification targeted TCR beta CDR3 regions from RNA transcripts. RT-PCR in the first round (using the HTBI primer set) targeted the TCR CDR3. TCRdb re-called the multiplex PCR reads through MiXCR, storing one row per CDR3 protein. The profile shows about 700,000 distinct CDR3 sequences, 12% to 15% of them singletons. Specimen: blood. Source of these receptors: a woman under 30 with Graves' hyperthyroidism.

The chain is built from TRBV20-1 and TRBJ1-1; D may be TRBD1 (5 bases). V lost 1 base, J lost 11 bases, and 11 bases lay in between. This CDR3 is built from 11 residues. From germline, CDR1 is DFQATT and CDR2 SNEGSKA (reference sequence). CDR3 nucleotides: TGCAGTGCTAGAGCCCTGGGGGGTGCTTTCTTT. Residues: CSARALGGAFF.

The rearrangement uses TRBV28 and TRBJ2-5; 8 bases match TRBD2. Germline CDR1 reads MDHEN; CDR2 reads SYDVKM. The CDR3 consists of 17 residues. The V gene end was trimmed by 7 bases and the J gene end by 4 bases; junction bases not matched to a gene: 17. The CDR3 coding sequence is TGTGCCAGCACGGGTAGTACCGGGCCGGGAGGGATAGAGACCCAGTACTTC. It yields the protein CASTGSTGPGGIETQYF.

This clonotype has ten or more counts. This sequence joins TRBV24-1 and TRBJ1-1; D may be TRBD1 (6 bases). This CDR3 spans 15 amino acids. Trimming cost V 5 bases and J 2 bases, with 14 bases left between them. Germline V gene data show CDR1 as KGHDR and CDR2 as SFDVKD. CDR3 nucleotide sequence: TGTGCCACCAGTGCTTCAGGGGCGTACAACACTGAAGCTTTCTTT. It codes for CATSASGAYNTEAFF.

The chain uses TRBV10-3 and TRBJ2-1; TRBD2 matches 11 bases. CDR1 is ENHRY and CDR2 is SYGVKD in the germline V gene. V trimming: 6 bases; J trimming: 6 bases; junction bases outside the gene matches: 7. The CDR3 spans 15 residues. CDR3 sequence reads: CAISRLAGSTNEQFF. As DNA, the CDR3 is TGTGCCATCAGCCGACTAGCGGGAAGTACCAATGAGCAGTTCTTC.

This clonotype was seen a handful of times. The V and J genes are TRBV5-1 and TRBJ2-2; 8 positions agree with TRBD1. CDR1 is SGHRS, CDR2 YFSETQ, per germline. The ends lost 3 bases at V and 4 bases at J; junction bases unmatched: 5. The CDR3 length is 15 residues. The CDR3 loop reads CASSSGQGGTGELFF. DNA for the CDR3: TGCGCCAGCAGCTCCGGACAGGGCGGCACCGGGGAGCTGTTTTTT.

This clonotype came up a few times. The V gene is TRBV5-1, the J gene TRBJ2-1; 7 positions match TRBD2. With 4 bases clipped from V and 8 bases from J, the junction kept 15 bases outside the gene matches. The CDR3 has 16 amino acids. Per germline, CDR1 SGHRS and CDR2 YFSETQ. The CDR3 DNA is TGCGCCAGCAGCCATCCGGGACTAACGGGAGACGATGAGCAGTTCTTC. Its translation: CASSHPGLTGDDEQFF.

This clonotype was seen a handful of times. This chain joins TRBV12-3 or TRBV12-4 and TRBJ1-6; TRBD1 agrees at 8 bases. The CDR3 is made up of 14 amino acids. Losses at the gene ends were 6 bases for V and 10 bases for J; bases not matched to a gene: 8. CDR3 in amino acids: CASRAGTGHSPLHF. The CDR3 bases are TGTGCCAGCAGAGCCGGGACAGGACACTCACCCCTCCACTTT.

This clonotype was counted a few times. The V call is TRBV11-1, the J call TRBJ1-1; 7 nucleotides agree with TRBD1. The CDR3 has 13 residues. Looked up from germline, CDR1 is SGHAT and CDR2 is FQDESV (reference sequence). V shed 5 bases and J 8 bases; nucleotides not matched to a gene: 8. DNA for the CDR3: TGTGCCAGCAGCCTGGGGCAGGGGGGAGAAGCTTTCTTT. Residues: CASSLGQGGEAFF.

J is TRBJ1-5 and V is TRBV7-9; D ambiguous. Germline CDR1 is SEHNR and CDR2 is FQNEAQ (reference sequence). With 5 bases removed from V and 9 bases from J, the gap between germline ends came to 11 bases. The CDR3 sequence is 12 residues long. CDR3 in DNA: TGTGCCAGCAGCCCCGCCGTGGGGCCCCAGCATTTT. It specifies CASSPAVGPQHF.

This clonotype was seen many times. This chain joins TRBV11-2 and TRBJ2-7; 13 bases map to TRBD2. The germline CDR1 and CDR2 sequences are SGHAT and FQNNGV. This CDR3 has 15 residues. V was pared by 6 bases and J by 7 bases, with 9 bases of the junction left unmatched. In DNA form, the CDR3 reads TGTGCCAGCAGAAATCCGGGACTAGCGGGAAATGAGCAGTACTTC. It codes for CASRNPGLAGNEQYF.

This clonotype was picked up one time. The CDR3 sequence: CASSLSKWGTGTHYGYTF. CDR3 bases: TGTGCCAGCAGTTTATCTAAGTGGGGGACAGGGACCCACTATGGCTACACCTTC. The chain employs TRBV12-3 or TRBV12-4 and TRBJ1-2; TRBD1 agrees at 9 bases. This CDR3 spans 18 amino acids. With 2 bases clipped from V and 3 bases from J, the junction kept 13 bases outside the gene matches.

Details on this clonotype: A much larger clone differs by one base, so this may be a read error. The final CDR3 position lacks the conserved phenylalanine or tryptophan, pointing to a likely read error. The chain uses TRBV6-5 and TRBJ1-1; a weak D match, TRBD1 (6 bases). Germline loops: CDR1 MNHEY, CDR2 SVGAGI. The CDR3 length is 16 residues. Between the trimmed V and J ends, which lost 7 bases and 0 bases, there was a span of 18 bases. The CDR3 loop is CASIVRGGRLNTEAFI. The CDR3 region has the DNA TGTGCCAGCATTGTCAGAGGGGGGCGACTGAACACTGAAGCTTTCATT.

This clonotype was observed at least ten times. V is TRBV2 and J is TRBJ2-3; TRBD2 matches 8 bases. Trimming cost V 6 bases and J 0 bases; bases outside gene matches: 8. The CDR3 is 16 residues long. CDR1 and CDR2 (germline): SNHLY, FYNNEI. The CDR3 sequence: CASRLLAVISTDTQYF. CDR3 bases: TGTGCCAGCAGATTACTAGCGGTCATTAGCACAGATACGCAGTATTTT.

The chain couples TRBV20-1 to TRBJ1-6; D ambiguous. The CDR3 covers 16 residues. Trimming shortened V by 3 bases and J by 8 bases, and 20 bases separated the two germline ends. Germline-derived CDR1 and CDR2 are DFQATT and SNEGSKA (reference sequence). CDR3 in DNA: TGCAGTGCTAGCTCTACGGGAGCGCTATCGTATTCACCCCTCCACTTT. Encoded protein: CSASSTGALSYSPLHF.

This clonotype was detected a few times. This chain connects TRBV30 to TRBJ2-7; a possible D gene is TRBD2 (5 bases). V shed 5 bases and J shed 2 bases, with 28 bases lying between them. The germline V gene has CDR1 GTSNPN and CDR2 SVGIG (reference sequence). This CDR3 spans 18 amino acids. DNA of the CDR3: TGTGCCTGGGGCCACCTTTGGAGTAACTTGGGAGAAACCTACGAGCAGTACTTC. Translating it yields CAWGHLWSNLGETYEQYF.